The rows below give T cell receptor beta chains drawn from one sample of a study of CD8 T cells in Susac syndrome. In TCRdb, the immunoSEQ multiplex PCR reads were re-called with MiXCR into one record per CDR3 protein. The table records 150,000 to 200,000 distinct CDR3 sequences, around 96% of them present only once. Sequenced input: CD8+ T cells from PBMCs. Receptors were obtained from a human donor with multiple sclerosis. The CDR3 runs from the conserved cysteine through the conserved F or W. Each record gives: V gene, D gene, J gene, clone size, CDR3 DNA, CDR3 protein. A D gene is named only where the DNA matches it firmly. A clone size is listed for some rows: how often the clone was seen (once, few, many), or a class if it is expanded.

>TRBV9|TRBD2|TRBJ2-7|NA
TGTGCCAGCAGCGGCGGGAGCATCGGGTCCGAGCAGTACTTC
CASSGGSIGSEQYF
>TRBV29-1|NA|TRBJ2-5|NA
TGCAGCGTTGAGGGGGGCCAAGAAGAGACCCAGTACTTC
CSVEGGQEETQYF
>TRBV7-9|TRBD2|TRBJ2-7|NA
TGTGCCAGCAGCTTGACTAGCGGGAATTCCCACGAGCAGTACTTC
CASSLTSGNSHEQYF
>TRBV5-1|NA|TRBJ1-5|NA
TGCGCCAGCAGCTTTAACAGTGGCATCAATCAGCCCCAGCATTTT
CASSFNSGINQPQHF
>TRBV28|NA|TRBJ2-2|NA
TGTGCCAGCAGTCCTGGGTGGAGCGGGGAGCTGTTTTTT
CASSPGWSGELFF
>TRBV3-1|NA|TRBJ2-3|NA
TGTGCCAGCAGCCAAGATGGGGAGACAGATACGCAGTATTTT
CASSQDGETDTQYF
>TRBV6-5|TRBD2|TRBJ2-5|NA
TGTGCCAGCAGTTCGAGAGGGGAGGGTTGGTCCCAGTACTTC
CASSSRGEGWSQYF
>TRBV20-1|NA|TRBJ2-5|NA
TGCAGTGCTACCGGGACTGAGAAAGAGACCCAGTACTTC
CSATGTEKETQYF
>TRBV4-1|NA|TRBJ2-7|NA
TGCGCCAGCAGCCAAGATTGGGGGACAAATGCCTACGAGCAGTACTTC
CASSQDWGTNAYEQYF
>TRBV2|NA|TRBJ1-2|once
TGTGCCAGCAGTGAGATTCCCAGTATCTATGGCTACACCTTC
CASSEIPSIYGYTF
>TRBV29-1|NA|TRBJ1-2|NA
TGCAGCACCCCCGCACAGGGTGACTATGGCTACACCTTC
CSTPAQGDYGYTF
>TRBV15|NA|TRBJ1-5|NA
TGTGCCACCAGCAGAGACAGGGGCCCAAATCAGCCCCAGCATTTT
CATSRDRGPNQPQHF
>TRBV29-1|NA|TRBJ1-3|NA
TGCAGCGGCGTTATTGGAAACACCATATATTTT
CSGVIGNTIYF
>TRBV7-9|TRBD2|TRBJ2-1|NA
TGTGCCAGCTCAGCGGGACTTGCCTACAATGAGCAGTTCTTC
CASSAGLAYNEQFF
>TRBV2|NA|TRBJ2-7|NA
TGTGCCAGCAATCCGACAGCCTACGAGCAGTACTTC
CASNPTAYEQYF
>TRBV10-3|NA|TRBJ2-5|NA
TGTGCCATCGGCTCTGGGGCAGCCATAGAAGAGACCCAGTACTTC
CAIGSGAAIEETQYF
>TRBV5-1|NA|TRBJ2-7|NA
TGCGCCAGCAGCTTGGCGGGTAGTGAGCAGTACTTC
CASSLAGSEQYF
>TRBV3-1|NA|TRBJ2-7|NA
TGTGCCAGCAGCCAAGATCCCCCAACCGGCTATTCCTACGAGCAGTACTTC
CASSQDPPTGYSYEQYF
>TRBV29-1|NA|TRBJ2-1|NA
TGCAGCGTCGAAGAGACTAACTACAATGAGCAGTTCTTC
CSVEETNYNEQFF
>TRBV20-1|TRBD2|TRBJ2-7|once
TGCAGTGCTAGCGGACTAGCGGGGAAGAGCTCCTACGAGCAGTACTTC
CSASGLAGKSSYEQYF
>TRBV27|NA|TRBJ1-2|NA
TGTGCCAGCAGTTTATCTGGTTGGGGGTTCGATGGCTACACCTTC
CASSLSGWGFDGYTF
>TRBV19|NA|TRBJ1-1|NA
TGTGCCACCGCTCCACGACAGAGGAACACTGAAGCTTTCTTT
CATAPRQRNTEAFF
>TRBV6-5|TRBD1|TRBJ1-1|once
TGTGCCAGCAGTCCCCTAGACAGGGAAACGACTGAAGCTTTCTTT
CASSPLDRETTEAFF
>TRBV6-5|NA|TRBJ2-5|once
TGTGCCAGCAGTTCCTCCTCGAGGCGGTGGCAAGAGACCCAGTACTTC
CASSSSSRRWQETQYF
>TRBV10-3|NA|TRBJ2-1|NA
TGTGCCGGACAGACACCACCCTACAATGAGCAGTTCTTC
CAGQTPPYNEQFF
>TRBV3-1|NA|TRBJ2-1|NA
TGTGCCAGCAGCCAAGATGGTATGGTTTCCTACAATGAGCAGTTCTTC
CASSQDGMVSYNEQFF
>TRBV7-9|TRBD2|TRBJ2-1|NA
TGTGCCAGCAGGGGCCCCCTAGCGGTCTACAATGAGCAGTTCTTC
CASRGPLAVYNEQFF